A selection of T cell receptor beta chains follows, all from one sample in a study of ipilimumab plus nivolumab after autologous stem cell transplantation. The protocol was immunoSEQ multiplex PCR, while the TCRdb copy is restricted to in-frame clones and leaves out a portion. The sample has 10,000 to 15,000 clones, around 73% seen once. The input for sequencing was PBMCs, taken in a trial of ipilimumab plus nivolumab as post-transplant consolidation. These receptors all come from a male donor with diffuse large B-cell lymphoma. Both conserved end residues are part of each CDR3. D genes are given only for firm matches. The size entry is marked missing in some rows and otherwise reads once, few, many or a size class.

>.|TRBJ1-1|TRBV7-9|once
TGTGCCAGCAGTGTAATGGGGGCTGAAGCTTTCTTT
CASSVMGAEAFF
>.|TRBJ1-2|TRBV5-4|.
TGTGCCAGCAGCTTGGAGGGTAACTATGGCTACACCTTC
CASSLEGNYGYTF
>TRBD2|TRBJ2-1|TRBV6-6|few
TGTGCCAGCGGGCTAATTGGACTAGCAAGTGAGCAGTTCTTC
CASGLIGLASEQFF
>.|TRBJ1-6|TRBV7-9|.
TGTGCCAGCAGCTTTCATGGGGGGCTTTCCTATAATTCACCCCTCCACTTT
CASSFHGGLSYNSPLHF
>.|TRBJ1-5|TRBV5-8|.
TGTGCCAGCAGCTTCGGGCCTCGGAATCAGCCCCAGCATTTT
CASSFGPRNQPQHF
>TRBD1|TRBJ2-1|TRBV9|.
TGTGCCAGCAGCAAGGACAGGCCCCCTTTCTACAATGAGCAGTTCTTC
CASSKDRPPFYNEQFF
>TRBD1|TRBJ2-7|TRBV6-1|.
TGTGCCAGCGCGGACAGGGCCTACGAGCAGTACTTC
CASADRAYEQYF
>.|TRBJ2-2|TRBV25-1|.
TGTGCCAGCAGTGCAACCGCGGACACCGGGGAGCTGTTTTTT
CASSATADTGELFF
>TRBD1|TRBJ1-1|TRBV13|few
TGTGCCAGCAGCCGGACAGGGGGCCGGGGAGCTTTCTTT
CASSRTGGRGAFF
>.|TRBJ2-7|TRBV2|.
TGTGCCACCTCATGGACAGTCCGCTACGAGCAGTACTTC
CATSWTVRYEQYF
>.|TRBJ1-2|TRBV6-5|.
TGTGCCAGCAGTTACGAGGGGGGGTATGGCTACACCTTC
CASSYEGGYGYTF
>TRBD1|TRBJ1-2|TRBV7-2|.
TGTGCCAGCAGCTTAGTCGGGACAGAAGCTAACTATGGCTACACCTTC
CASSLVGTEANYGYTF
>TRBD1|TRBJ1-2|TRBV5-1|.
TGCGCCAGCAGCTCTTTGACAGGGGCGTACGATGGCTACACCTTC
CASSSLTGAYDGYTF
>TRBD2|TRBJ2-7|TRBV6-6|.
TGTGCCAGCAGTTATGCGGGGGGGAGTGGCGAGCAGTACTTC
CASSYAGGSGEQYF
>.|TRBJ2-7|TRBV30|.
TGTGCCTGGAGGGGGTTGGGCGAGCAGTACTTC
CAWRGLGEQYF
>.|TRBJ1-3|TRBV10-3|.
TGTGCCATCAGAGCTTTTTGGTCTGGAAACACCATATATTTT
CAIRAFWSGNTIYF
>.|TRBJ2-1|TRBV5-1|.
TGCGCCAGCAGCGGTGTGGGACACTCCTACAATGAGCAGTTCTTC
CASSGVGHSYNEQFF
>TRBD1|TRBJ2-5|TRBV12-5|.
TGTGCTAGTGGTTTGGTAGGACAGGGGAGAGAGACCCAGTACTTC
CASGLVGQGRETQYF
>.|TRBJ1-1|TRBV30|few
TGTGCCTGGAGTGATAACACTGAAGCTTTCTTT
CAWSDNTEAFF
>.|TRBJ2-5|TRBV5-4|.
TGTGCCAGCAGCTCGGCTAGCTCGCGGGAGACCCAGTACTTC
CASSSASSRETQYF
>TRBD2|TRBJ2-3|TRBV5-4|.
TGTGCCAGCAGCTCGGGACTATCCTACGATACGCAGTATTTT
CASSSGLSYDTQYF
>TRBD1|TRBJ2-1|TRBV28|.
TGTGCCAGCCAAACGGGACAGGGATACAATGAGCAGTTCTTC
CASQTGQGYNEQFF